This TCR beta chain was sequenced during a study of Tregs in tolerant kidney transplant recipients. Overall study: CFSE-labeled recipient PBMCs were cultured more than 5 days with irradiated graft donor PBMCs, then FACS-sorted. Regarding the study as a whole: The most relevant donor-specific Treg TCRbeta repertoire apparently came from expansion with activated donor B cells. Few patients were studied, so findings need validation in larger groups.

Using immunoSEQ multiplex PCR, the repertoire was profiled, and TCRdb retains in-frame clones only, with some absent. The sample includes around 1,800 clones, 68% of them seen just once. A remark on this clone: Antigen unknown.

Germline CDR1 and CDR2: SEHNR and FQNEAQ (reference sequence). The CDR3 has 15 residues. V lost 0 bases, J lost 2 bases, and 11 bases lay in between. The receptor comes from a human donor in good health. V usage is TRBV7-9 and J usage is TRBJ2-7; TRBD1 might be the D (6 bases). Material: CD8+ T cells from blood cultured with allogeneic cells. This chain's CDR3 is CASSLAQGPAYEQYF. DNA for the CDR3: TGTGCCAGCAGCTTAGCCCAGGGGCCCGCCTACGAGCAGTACTTC.